The 29 T cell receptor beta chains below come from one sample, sequenced in a study of T-cell memory formation after mild COVID-19. MiXCR was run by TCRdb on the 5' RACE reads, yielding one entry per CDR3 protein. The repertoire holds 400,000 to 500,000 distinct CDR3 sequences, with over 15% as singletons. Sequencing used PBMCs or a T cell subset sorted from them (not recorded which). Receptor source: an adult woman who had mild COVID-19 (a few samples of this study predate the infection). Cell type and time point are not known.

This clonotype occurred many times. The V gene is TRBV6-5, the J gene TRBJ1-6; D might be TRBD1 (5 bases). The CDR3 has 14 residues. CDR1 MNHEY and CDR2 SVGAGI come from the germline V gene. The germline V and J ends were trimmed by 2 bases and 10 bases, with 12 bases remaining between them. The CDR3 loop is CASSYRQGWSPLHF. The CDR3 region has the DNA TGTGCCAGCAGTTACCGTCAGGGTTGGTCACCCCTCCACTTT.

V usage is TRBV4-2 and J usage is TRBJ2-3, with D uncertain. The CDR3 has 14 amino acids. Trimming stripped 0 bases from V and 6 bases from J, with 10 bases between. In germline, CDR1 is LGHNA, CDR2 YNFKEQ. The CDR3 DNA reads TGTGCCAGCAGCCAAGATATAGTGGCGGATACGCAGTATTTT. The encoded protein is CASSQDIVADTQYF.

The chain recombines TRBV12-3 or TRBV12-4 with TRBJ2-1; 12 positions agree with TRBD2. The CDR3 totals 15 residues. V gave up 8 bases and J gave up 2 bases; unmatched junction bases: 4. This CDR3 reads CASRRTSGAYNEQFF. CDR3 bases: TGTGCCAGCCGCCGGACTAGCGGGGCCTACAATGAGCAGTTCTTC.

The J gene is TRBJ1-4, the V gene TRBV19, with D hard to call. The CDR3 has 12 amino acids. The germline V gene encodes CDR1 LNHDA and CDR2 SQIVND (reference sequence). The V end lost 8 bases, the J end lost 0 bases, and 4 bases lay between the germline ends. Here the CDR3 reads CASQTTNEKLFF. The CDR3 coding sequence is TGTGCCAGTCAAACAACTAATGAAAAACTGTTTTTT.

This clonotype was counted a few times. The rearrangement joins TRBV14 to TRBJ2-3; D may match TRBD1 or TRBD2 (5 bases each). The CDR3 has 17 residues. Deletions cut 4 bases from V and 2 bases from J, with 19 bases between. CDR1 is SGHDN and CDR2 is FVKESK in the germline V gene. CDR3 amino acids: CASSRGGLVSATDTQYF. The CDR3 bases are TGTGCCAGCAGCCGGGGCGGACTCGTCAGTGCCACAGATACGCAGTATTTT.

The chain couples TRBV7-9 to TRBJ2-2; 7 bases line up with TRBD1. J lost 5 bases, V lost 0 bases, and 15 bases had no gene match. Germline loops: CDR1 SEHNR, CDR2 FQNEAQ (reference sequence). The CDR3 spans 19 residues. The CDR3 protein is CASSLALTRDSYLTGELFF. CDR3 DNA: TGTGCCAGCAGCTTAGCATTAACGAGGGACAGCTACTTAACCGGGGAGCTGTTTTTT.

The chain employs TRBV30 and TRBJ1-3, with D uncertain. The CDR3 is made up of 14 amino acids. Trimming took off 1 base at V and 1 base at J, with 8 bases between the two ends. Germline CDR1 is GTSNPN and CDR2 is SVGIG (reference sequence). Written as DNA, the CDR3 is TGTGCCTGGAGTGAGGAAGAATCTGGAAACACCATATATTTT. Translated, it gives CAWSEEESGNTIYF.

This clonotype has only a few counts. This CDR3 reads CSARTSGQGNSPLHF. The DNA for the CDR3 is TGCAGTGCTAGGACCTCGGGACAGGGGAATTCACCCCTCCACTTT. The chain couples TRBV20-1 to TRBJ1-6; 10 bases are shared with TRBD1. Germline loops: CDR1 DFQATT, CDR2 SNEGSKA (reference sequence). J was trimmed by 7 bases and V by 3 bases; bases with no gene match: 6. The CDR3 is 15 amino acids.

The J gene is TRBJ1-1, the V gene TRBV3-1; tentative D call: TRBD1 (5 bases). Germline CDR1 reads LGHDT; CDR2 reads YNNKEL (reference sequence). CDR3 length equals 14 residues. V was clipped by 4 bases and J by 1 base, with 10 bases between them. CDR3 bases: TGTGCCAGCAGCCCGAAGGGGAAGAACACTGAAGCTTTCTTT. Amino acids: CASSPKGKNTEAFF.

The chain employs TRBV25-1 and TRBJ1-1, with 9 bases identical to TRBD1. The CDR3 is 15 residues long. CDR1 MGHDK and CDR2 SYGVNS come from the germline V gene. After removal of 4 bases from V and 4 bases from J, the junction contained 7 bases not matched to a gene. The CDR3 DNA sequence: TGTGCCAGCAGTGCACTTCTGACAGGGGGCACTGAAGCTTTCTTT. Its translation is CASSALLTGGTEAFF. Together with reference TRBV25-1 and TRBJ1-1, the CDR3 gives the full variable domain: EADIYQTPRYLVIGTGKKITLECSQTMGHDKMYWYQQDPGMELHLIHYSYGVNSTEKGDLSSESTVSRIRTEHFPLTLESARPSHTSQYLCASSALLTGGTEAFFGQGTRLTVV.

The chain employs TRBV29-1 and TRBJ1-3, with D hard to call. This CDR3 region has 14 residues. Trimming shortened V by 4 bases and J by 0 bases, and 10 bases separated the two germline ends. From germline, CDR1 is SQVTM and CDR2 ANQGSEA. For the CDR3, the DNA is TGCAGCGTTGCGGAACCTAGCTCTGGAAACACCATATATTTT. Translation: CSVAEPSSGNTIYF.

This chain connects TRBV2 to TRBJ2-1, with 9 positions matching TRBD2. Looked up from germline, CDR1 is SNHLY and CDR2 is FYNNEI. CDR3 length equals 14 residues. V dropped 8 bases and J dropped 4; count of bases not matched to a gene: 6. CDR3 sequence: CASATSGPYNEQFF. Written as DNA, the CDR3 is TGTGCCAGCGCAACTAGCGGGCCATACAATGAGCAGTTCTTC.

This clonotype occurred a few times. The rearrangement links TRBV20-1 to TRBJ1-2; 7 positions agree with TRBD1. The V gene's germline CDR1 is DFQATT and CDR2 SNEGSKA (reference sequence). The V gene end was trimmed by 5 bases and the J gene end by 5 bases; junction bases not matched to a gene: 5. This CDR3 has 12 residues. CDR3 DNA: TGCAGTGCTTACAGGGGAGGATATGGCTACACCTTC. It is translated as CSAYRGGYGYTF.

This clonotype was seen only a few times. The rearrangement joins TRBV10-3 to TRBJ2-3, with a tentative D call TRBD2 (6 bases). The V gene's germline CDR1 is ENHRY and CDR2 SYGVKD. This CDR3 comprises 14 residues. Trimming pared 3 bases from V and 5 bases from J, leaving 12 bases between. DNA of the CDR3: TGTGCCATCAGTGACAGGGCCGGGGGAGATACGCAGTATTTT. Protein: CAISDRAGGDTQYF.

The chain employs TRBV11-1 and TRBJ1-1; D is undetermined. Germline-derived CDR1 and CDR2 are SGHAT and FQDESV (reference sequence). V lost 2 bases and J lost 1, with 8 bases in between. CDR3 size: 14 residues. The CDR3: CASSLNGENTEAFF. DNA for the CDR3: TGTGCCAGCAGCTTAAACGGGGAGAACACTGAAGCTTTCTTT.

This clonotype was seen a few times. V gene TRBV2 combines with J gene TRBJ2-7, with TRBD1 matching 7 bases. With 2 bases clipped from V and 2 bases from J, the junction kept 6 bases outside the gene matches. This CDR3 has 15 amino acids. Germline V gene data show CDR1 as SNHLY and CDR2 as FYNNEI. The CDR3 loop reads CASSETAGGPYEQYF. The CDR3 region has the DNA TGTGCCAGCAGTGAAACTGCAGGGGGACCCTACGAGCAGTACTTC.

This clonotype was observed a few times. This chain links TRBV7-9 with TRBJ2-7; 8 bases line up with TRBD1. Germline values: CDR1 SEHNR, CDR2 FQNEAQ (reference sequence). This CDR3 is 15 amino acids long. Trimming cost V 2 bases and J 6 bases; bases outside gene matches: 9. The CDR3 protein is CASSLPARTGIEQYF. The CDR3 coding sequence is TGTGCCAGCAGCTTACCCGCCCGGACAGGGATCGAGCAGTACTTC.

The chain employs TRBV6-5 and TRBJ2-7, with 7 bases matching TRBD1. V lost 6 bases and J lost 5; bases outside the gene matches: 16. Germline CDR1 and CDR2: MNHEY and SVGAGI. The length of the CDR3 is 16 residues. The CDR3 loop reads CASRGALGTAANEQYF. The DNA of the CDR3 is TGTGCCAGCAGGGGGGCACTCGGGACAGCCGCCAACGAGCAGTACTTC.

The V gene is TRBV5-5, the J gene TRBJ2-6, with 8 bases lining up with TRBD1. This CDR3 is 13 amino acids long. J lost 14 bases, V lost 4 bases, and 8 bases had no gene match. In germline, CDR1 is SGHKS, CDR2 YYEKEE (reference sequence). CDR3: CASSPGQGGILTF. As DNA, the CDR3 is TGTGCCAGCAGCCCTGGACAGGGAGGCATCCTGACTTTC. The complete variable domain, with remaining parts taken from reference TRBV5-5 and TRBJ2-6, reads DAGVTQSPTHLIKTRGQQVTLRCSPISGHKSVSWYQQVLGQGPQFIFQYYEKEERGRGNFPDRFSARQFPNYSSELNVNALLLGDSALYLCASSPGQGGILTFGAGSRLTVL.

This clonotype was seen more than once but under ten times. The V call is TRBV3-1, the J call TRBJ1-1; 7 bases match TRBD1. Trimming removed 5 bases from V and 5 bases from J; junction bases left unmatched: 8. CDR3 length equals 14 residues. Per the germline V gene, CDR1 is LGHDT and CDR2 is YNNKEL (reference sequence). The chain's CDR3 is CASSARQGTTEAFF. CDR3 bases: TGTGCCAGCAGCGCCCGACAGGGAACGACTGAAGCTTTCTTT.

This clonotype came up a few times. The chain employs TRBV12-3 or TRBV12-4 and TRBJ2-2; either TRBD1 or TRBD2 may fit D (5 bases each). This CDR3 is built from 14 residues. V was shortened by 1 base and J by 6 bases, with 9 bases between the two germline ends. CDR3 protein: CASSLGSGPGELFF. CDR3 nucleotides: TGTGCCAGCAGTTTAGGTTCGGGGCCCGGGGAGCTGTTTTTT.

This clonotype showed up just a few times. This chain connects TRBV9 to TRBJ2-1, with 8 bases lining up with TRBD1. V lost 3 bases, J lost 8 bases, and 1 base stayed unmatched. The CDR3 is 12 residues long. Germline lookup yields CDR1 SGDLS and CDR2 YYNGEE. CDR3 in amino acids: CASSARGHEQFF. In DNA form, the CDR3 reads TGTGCCAGCAGCGCCAGGGGGCATGAGCAGTTCTTC.

The rearrangement links TRBV9 to TRBJ2-3; 11 nucleotides match TRBD2. The germline V gene has CDR1 SGDLS and CDR2 YYNGEE. The CDR3 length is 18 residues. V dropped 0 bases and J dropped 3; count of bases not matched to a gene: 9. The CDR3 DNA follows: TGTGCCAGCAGCGTAGCTGGGGGCCTAGCGGGGGGTACAGATACGCAGTATTTT. It encodes CASSVAGGLAGGTDTQYF. The variable domain in full, completed from reference TRBV9 and TRBJ2-3, reads DSGVTQTPKHLITATGQRVTLRCSPRSGDLSVYWYQQSLDQGLQFLIQYYNGEERAKGNILERFSAQQFPDLHSELNLSSLELGDSALYFCASSVAGGLAGGTDTQYFGPGTRLTVL.

This clonotype turned up a few times. The gene calls are TRBV7-3 and TRBJ2-1, with D unclear. CDR1 and CDR2 from the germline V gene are SGHTA and FQGTGA. The CDR3 totals 17 residues. The V and J ends lost 1 base and 1 base respectively, with 14 bases between them. The CDR3 sequence: CASSLIRARASYNEQFF. Written as DNA, the CDR3 is TGTGCCAGCAGCTTAATTAGAGCCCGTGCATCCTACAATGAGCAGTTCTTC.

This clonotype has a handful of counts. V usage is TRBV12-3 or TRBV12-4 and J usage is TRBJ1-2; no definite D call. V lost 1 base and J 4 bases, leaving 13 bases between the germline ends. This CDR3 contains 15 residues. The CDR3 nucleotides read TGTGCCAGCAGTTTAGGGACCAGGTCAACCTATGGCTACACCTTC. Translation gives CASSLGTRSTYGYTF.

The sample holds a few counts of this clonotype. V gene TRBV3-1 combines with J gene TRBJ2-3, with 7 positions matching TRBD2. The CDR3 consists of 17 residues. CDR1 and CDR2 from the germline V gene are LGHDT and YNNKEL (reference sequence). The trim removed 4 bases at V and 0 bases at J, leaving 10 bases unmatched. CDR3 loop: CASSRLADPLSTDTQYF. The CDR3 nucleotides are TGTGCCAGCAGCCGTCTAGCGGACCCTTTAAGCACAGATACGCAGTATTTT.

The chain is built from TRBV5-1 and TRBJ1-2; no definite D call. Germline V gives CDR1 SGHRS, CDR2 YFSETQ. V dropped 2 bases and J dropped 10 bases, with 12 bases sitting between them. The CDR3 sequence is 12 residues long. This CDR3 is CASSLGERDYTF. CDR3 DNA sequence: TGCGCCAGCAGCTTAGGAGAACGTGACTACACCTTC.

This clonotype was counted many times. This chain connects TRBV5-1 to TRBJ2-1; D not resolved. Trimming took 1 base from V and 3 from J, leaving 5 bases between them. CDR1 is SGHRS, CDR2 YFSETQ, per germline. This CDR3 has 13 residues. CDR3 in DNA: TGCGCCAGCAGCTTGTACGACTACAATGAGCAGTTCTTC. Translation gives CASSLYDYNEQFF.

V and J are TRBV6-2 or TRBV6-3 and TRBJ2-1; TRBD1 matches 7 bases. CDR3 length: 15 residues. The V gene end was trimmed by 5 bases and the J gene end by 4 bases; junction bases not matched to a gene: 8. Germline V gives CDR1 MNHEY, CDR2 SVGEGT. The CDR3 protein is CASSLTGLLYNEQFF. The CDR3 DNA is TGTGCCAGCAGTCTGACAGGGCTCCTTTACAATGAGCAGTTCTTC.